Listed below are T cell receptor beta chains from one sample, sequenced in a study of CD8+ T cells in alopecia areata. Sequencing was performed with immunoSEQ multiplex PCR; in TCRdb, only in-frame clones are kept and a portion is missing. Among 150,000 to 200,000 clones listed, 59% were seen once. The sample in question was CD4+ T cells sorted from blood, obtained at week 0. The receptors were gathered from a human donor with alopecia areata. The CDR3 runs from the conserved cysteine through the conserved F or W. Each record gives: D gene, J gene, V gene, clone size, CDR3 protein, CDR3 DNA. D genes are given only for firm matches. A clone size is listed for some rows: how often the clone was seen (once, few, many), or a class if it is expanded.

NA | TRBJ2-3 | TRBV5-1 | NA | CASSLSSPDTQYF | TGCGCCAGCAGCTTGAGTAGCCCAGATACGCAGTATTTT
NA | TRBJ2-3 | TRBV25-1 | few | CASSGRWSASTDTQYF | TGTGCCAGCAGTGGGAGGTGGTCCGCTAGCACAGATACGCAGTATTTT
NA | TRBJ2-1 | TRBV29-1 | few | CSVDYGLNNEQFF | TGCAGCGTTGACTATGGGCTCAACAATGAGCAGTTCTTC
NA | TRBJ2-2 | TRBV4-2 | NA | CASSLPGTNTGELFF | TGTGCCAGCAGCCTACCGGGGACGAACACCGGGGAGCTGTTTTTT
TRBD2 | TRBJ2-2 | TRBV6-5 | few | CASCYGGADGELFF | TGTGCCAGCTGCTACGGGGGGGCCGACGGGGAGCTGTTTTTT
NA | TRBJ1-5 | TRBV27 | NA | CASSSGRVSQPQHF | TGTGCCAGCAGTTCGGGAAGGGTCAGTCAGCCCCAGCATTTT
NA | TRBJ1-1 | TRBV29-1 | NA | CSVVRQLNTEAFF | TGCAGCGTTGTAAGGCAGCTGAACACTGAAGCTTTCTTT
TRBD2 | TRBJ2-3 | TRBV2 | NA | CASGSRGGLDTQYF | TGTGCCAGCGGAAGCCGCGGGGGTCTGGATACGCAGTATTTT
NA | TRBJ2-7 | TRBV2 | NA | CASTEAGGLGYEQYF | TGTGCCAGCACCGAGGCCGGGGGACTGGGCTACGAGCAGTACTTC
TRBD1 | TRBJ2-7 | TRBV9 | NA | CASSSRQGASEQYF | TGTGCCAGCAGCTCCCGACAGGGGGCCTCCGAGCAGTACTTC
NA | TRBJ1-4 | TRBV30 | NA | CAWGRGGEKLFF | TGTGCCTGGGGCCGGGGAGGGGAAAAACTGTTTTTT
TRBD1 | TRBJ1-2 | TRBV6-5 | NA | CASRATGPSRGYTF | TGTGCCAGCAGAGCGACAGGGCCTTCCAGGGGCTACACCTTC
TRBD1 | TRBJ1-6 | TRBV27 | once | CASSSSTGDNSPLHF | TGTGCCAGCAGTTCATCGACAGGGGACAATTCACCCCTCCACTTT
TRBD1 | TRBJ2-7 | TRBV5-1 | NA | CASSLSGQGYEQYF | TGCGCCAGCAGCTTGTCAGGACAGGGTTACGAGCAGTACTTC
NA | TRBJ1-2 | TRBV30 | NA | CAWTPGQDFYGYTF | TGTGCCTGGACCCCCGGGCAGGACTTCTATGGCTACACCTTC
NA | TRBJ2-3 | TRBV4-2 | NA | CASSQGNNGGRGTDTQYF | TGTGCCAGCAGCCAAGGAAACAATGGAGGAAGAGGAACAGATACGCAGTATTTT
TRBD2 | TRBJ2-3 | TRBV4-1 | NA | CASSQWTSGGTDTQYF | TGCGCCAGCAGCCAATGGACTAGCGGGGGCACAGATACGCAGTATTTT
NA | TRBJ2-3 | TRBV19 | NA | CASSNPLSGAADTQYF | TGTGCCAGTAGTAATCCTCTGTCGGGGGCGGCAGATACGCAGTATTTT
TRBD2 | TRBJ2-7 | TRBV10-2 | NA | CASSGSGGAYEQYF | TGCGCCAGTAGCGGGAGCGGGGGGGCGTACGAGCAGTACTTC
TRBD1 | TRBJ2-7 | TRBV6-1 | NA | CASSATGGVYYEQYF | TGTGCCAGCAGTGCCACAGGGGGCGTATACTACGAGCAGTACTTC
TRBD1 | TRBJ2-5 | TRBV30 | NA | CAWRLTGGSRETQYF | TGTGCCTGGAGACTAACAGGGGGATCTAGGGAGACCCAGTACTTC
NA | TRBJ1-1 | TRBV30 | few | CAWRDRQRPISGNTEAFF | TGTGCCTGGAGAGATAGACAACGTCCGATCTCTGGGAACACTGAAGCTTTCTTT
NA | TRBJ2-7 | TRBV30 | once | CAWSDWGSYEQYF | TGTGCCTGGAGTGACTGGGGGTCCTACGAGCAGTACTTC
NA | TRBJ2-6 | TRBV15 | NA | CATSRALSSGANVLTF | TGTGCCACCAGCAGAGCCCTGAGCTCTGGGGCCAACGTCCTGACTTTC
NA | TRBJ2-7 | TRBV11-1 | few | CASSFPGQSYEQYF | TGTGCCAGCAGCTTCCCAGGACAGAGCTACGAGCAGTACTTC
TRBD2 | TRBJ2-7 | TRBV7-2 | few | CASSLVARGFSEQYF | TGTGCCAGCAGCTTAGTGGCGCGGGGGTTCAGCGAGCAGTACTTC
TRBD1 | TRBJ1-2 | TRBV29-1 | few | CSAGQGALANYGYTF | TGCAGCGCCGGCCAGGGGGCCCTCGCTAACTATGGCTACACCTTC
NA | TRBJ2-1 | TRBV4-1 | NA | CASSQVDIIAYNEQFF | TGCGCCAGCAGCCAAGTCGACATAATAGCCTACAATGAGCAGTTCTTC